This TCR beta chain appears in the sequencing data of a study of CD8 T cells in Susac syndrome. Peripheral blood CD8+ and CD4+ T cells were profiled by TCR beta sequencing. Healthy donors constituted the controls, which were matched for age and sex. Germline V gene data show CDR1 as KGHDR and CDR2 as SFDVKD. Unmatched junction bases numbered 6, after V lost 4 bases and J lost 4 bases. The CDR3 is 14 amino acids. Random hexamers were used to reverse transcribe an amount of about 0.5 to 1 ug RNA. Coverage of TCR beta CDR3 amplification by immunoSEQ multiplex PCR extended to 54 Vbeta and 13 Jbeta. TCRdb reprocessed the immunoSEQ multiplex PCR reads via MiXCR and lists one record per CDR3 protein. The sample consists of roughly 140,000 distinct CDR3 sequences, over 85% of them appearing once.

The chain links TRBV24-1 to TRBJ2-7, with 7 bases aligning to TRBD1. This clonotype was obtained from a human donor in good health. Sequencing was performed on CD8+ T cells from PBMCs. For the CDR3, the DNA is TGTGCCACCAGTGACCGACGGGACAGATACGAGCAGTACTTC. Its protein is CATSDRRDRYEQYF.